The rows below give T cell receptor beta chains drawn from one sample of a study of human T cells and chemical hapten exposure. TCRdb processed the RACE reads anew with MiXCR; each CDR3 protein has one entry. The sample shows about 71,000 distinct CDR3 sequences, roughly 9.2% of them seen only once. Source: whole blood, taken in connection with sensitization to the hapten diphenylcyclopropenone (DPC). These receptors all stem from a woman aged 40-49 years with alopecia areata. Some clones in this sample may be carry-over from other donors' samples. CDR3s include the opening cysteine and the closing phenylalanine or tryptophan. Each record gives: CDR3 protein, clone size, V gene. Clone size is given for some rows only: seen once, a few or many times, or a class if the clone is expanded.

CASSVGGTGLITGELFF few TRBV9
CAISERDQSYEQYF few TRBV10-3
CASSPGSGADTQYF - TRBV7-9
CASSSPTGSSYEQYF - TRBV6-5
CASSRWTAPSGNTIYF - TRBV12-3/TRBV12-4
CSAMMGQQPQHF many TRBV20-1
CASSPPQGSPETQYF many TRBV6-5
CASSSKTGGGQPQHF few TRBV6-6
CSVERQGGTEAFF many TRBV29-1
CASSQDGTVWGPYTF - TRBV4-3
CASSQGNQKHDEQFF - TRBV12-3/TRBV12-4
CASRGRTGVGWTVGQPQHF few TRBV6-1
CATSDPGQGAEAFF many TRBV24-1
CASSQARKQPQHF many TRBV4-2
CSVTSGITYEQYF many TRBV29-1
CASSLGSPRGNEQFF - TRBV11-2
CASRRDRYTDTQYF few TRBV5-4
CSAIRGYNEQFF few TRBV20-1
CASTPDSRSYGYTF many TRBV19
CASSAREDRTYGYTF many TRBV9
CASSQGLGRVTEAFF - TRBV4-3
CASSQGGVDTEAFF many TRBV4-1
CSVVIDTDTQYF few TRBV29-1
CASSPEQETQYF many TRBV18
CASSYGTGRDTEAFF many TRBV6-5
CASSSRPGRGTPAYEQYF few TRBV11-2
CSAPDKGQSASVGEQFF many TRBV20-1
CASSALQGGTDTQYF few TRBV9
CSAPRGSNEKLFF few TRBV20-1
CASSQGGGYEQYF many TRBV4-1
CASSFGQPQGADTQYF few TRBV6-2/TRBV6-3
CATSGTTGTGGGYTF many TRBV24-1
CASSFAGGQETQYF many TRBV11-2
CASSARNQGPGETQYF many TRBV9
CASSSGFIGEKLFF many TRBV7-2
CASSGPGLAGGLSYNEQFF many TRBV7-9
CASSLGPSTDTQYF few TRBV5-6
CASSPSNEEAFF many TRBV18
CASSPPVEAHTQYF many TRBV9
CASSLAGGGTDTQYF - TRBV5-6
CASSSQGYEQYF many TRBV6-6
CASSQVRGQAHEQFF many TRBV4-1
CASSQEGFQGASGANVLTF few TRBV4-1
CASSEWGSSYEQYF few TRBV10-2
CASRTGGIGGYTF many TRBV3-1